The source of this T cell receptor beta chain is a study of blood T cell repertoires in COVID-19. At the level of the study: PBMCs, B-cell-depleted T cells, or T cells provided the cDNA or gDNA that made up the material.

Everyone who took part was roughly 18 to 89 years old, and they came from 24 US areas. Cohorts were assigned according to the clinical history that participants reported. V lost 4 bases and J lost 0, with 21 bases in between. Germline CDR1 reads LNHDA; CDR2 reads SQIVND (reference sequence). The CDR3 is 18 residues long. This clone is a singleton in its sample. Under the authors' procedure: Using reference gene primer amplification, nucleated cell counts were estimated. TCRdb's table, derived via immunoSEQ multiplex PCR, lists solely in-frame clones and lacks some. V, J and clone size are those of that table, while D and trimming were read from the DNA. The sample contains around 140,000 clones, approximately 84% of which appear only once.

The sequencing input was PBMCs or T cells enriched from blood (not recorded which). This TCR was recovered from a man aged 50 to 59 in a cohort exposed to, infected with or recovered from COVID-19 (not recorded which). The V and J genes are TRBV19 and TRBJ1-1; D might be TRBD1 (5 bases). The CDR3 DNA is TGTGCCAGTAGTAACTCAGTCACAAGGACATGGATGAACACTGAAGCTTTCTTT. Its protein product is CASSNSVTRTWMNTEAFF.